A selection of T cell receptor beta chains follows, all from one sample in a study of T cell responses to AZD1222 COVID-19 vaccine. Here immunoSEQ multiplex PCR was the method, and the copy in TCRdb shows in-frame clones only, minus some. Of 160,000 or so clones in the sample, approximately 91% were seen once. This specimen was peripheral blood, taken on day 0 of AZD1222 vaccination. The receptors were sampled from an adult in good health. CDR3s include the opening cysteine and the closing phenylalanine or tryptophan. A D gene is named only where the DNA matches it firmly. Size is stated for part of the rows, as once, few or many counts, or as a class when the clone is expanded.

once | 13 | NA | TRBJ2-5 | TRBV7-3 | CASSLIPGETQYF | TGTGCCAGCAGCTTAATTCCGGGGGAGACCCAGTACTTC
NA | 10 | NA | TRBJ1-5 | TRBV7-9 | CAGFILWGDF | TGTGCCGGTTTTATTTTGTGGGGGGACTTT
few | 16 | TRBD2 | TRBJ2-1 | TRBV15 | CATSRDSGSPSHEQFF | TGTGCCACCAGCAGAGACAGCGGGAGTCCCTCCCATGAGCAGTTCTTC
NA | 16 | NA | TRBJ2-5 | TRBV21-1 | CASSKVGQLPGETQYF | TGTGCCAGCAGTAAGGTGGGACAGCTCCCAGGGGAGACCCAGTACTTC
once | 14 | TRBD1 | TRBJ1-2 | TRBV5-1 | CASSPGTGAYGYTF | TGCGCCAGCAGCCCTGGGACAGGGGCCTATGGCTACACCTTC
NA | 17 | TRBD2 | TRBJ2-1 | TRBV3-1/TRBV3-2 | CASSQVLRGGSYNEQFF | TGTGCCAGCAGCCAAGTGCTCCGGGGGGGCTCCTACAATGAGCAGTTCTTC
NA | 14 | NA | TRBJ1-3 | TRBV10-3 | CAISTDLSGNTIYF | TGTGCCATCAGCACGGACCTGTCTGGAAACACCATATATTTT
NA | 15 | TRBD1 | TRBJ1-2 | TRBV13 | CASSPGQGAAYGYTF | TGTGCCAGCAGCCCTGGACAGGGGGCGGCCTATGGCTACACCTTC
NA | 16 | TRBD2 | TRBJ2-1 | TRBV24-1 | CATRGTSGMSYNEQFF | TGTGCCACCAGAGGGACTAGCGGGATGTCCTACAATGAGCAGTTCTTC
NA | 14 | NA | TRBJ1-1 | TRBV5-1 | CASSFRRGYTEAFF | TGCGCCAGCAGCTTTCGACGGGGATACACTGAAGCTTTCTTT
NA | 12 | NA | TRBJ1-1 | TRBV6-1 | CASYEGKDSAFF | TGTGCCAGCTACGAGGGTAAGGACTCAGCTTTCTTT
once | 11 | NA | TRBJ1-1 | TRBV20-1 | CSARGNTEAFF | TGCAGCGCACGGGGTAACACTGAAGCTTTCTTT
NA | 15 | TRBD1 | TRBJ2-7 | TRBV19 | CASSMVWDRGYEQYF | TGTGCCAGTAGTATGGTCTGGGACAGGGGCTACGAGCAGTACTTC
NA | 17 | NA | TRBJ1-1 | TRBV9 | CASSANKEGRWDTEAFF | TGTGCCAGCAGCGCAAATAAAGAGGGACGGTGGGACACTGAAGCTTTCTTT
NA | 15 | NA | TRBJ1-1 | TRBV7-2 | CASSLDSSPNTEAFF | TGTGCCAGCAGCTTAGACAGCTCCCCGAACACTGAAGCTTTCTTT
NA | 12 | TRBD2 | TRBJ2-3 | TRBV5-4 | CASSSGGDTQYF | TGTGCCAGCAGTTCGGGGGGAGATACGCAGTATTTT
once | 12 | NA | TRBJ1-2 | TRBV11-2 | CASSLEGDGYTF | TGTGCCAGCAGCTTAGAAGGCGATGGCTACACCTTC
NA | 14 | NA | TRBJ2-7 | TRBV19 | CASKARGFPNEQYF | TGTGCCAGTAAAGCCAGGGGCTTTCCTAACGAGCAGTACTTC
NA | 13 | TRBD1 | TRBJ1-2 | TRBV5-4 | CASSLVGTDGYTF | TGTGCCAGCAGCTTGGTTGGGACAGATGGCTACACCTTC
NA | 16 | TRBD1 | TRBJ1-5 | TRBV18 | CASSPPGQGANQPQHF | TGTGCCAGCTCACCACCGGGACAGGGGGCGAATCAGCCCCAGCATTTT
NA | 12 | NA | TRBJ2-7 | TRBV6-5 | CASSYTPSEQYF | TGTGCCAGCAGTTACACCCCATCGGAGCAGTACTTC
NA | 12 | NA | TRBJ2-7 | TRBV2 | CASNGELYEQYF | TGTGCCAGCAACGGAGAACTCTACGAGCAGTACTTC
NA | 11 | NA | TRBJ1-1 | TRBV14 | CASSHTSEAFF | TGTGCCAGCAGCCATACTTCTGAAGCTTTCTTT
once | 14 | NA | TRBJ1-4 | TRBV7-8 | CASSPLRTPAKLFF | TGTGCCAGCAGCCCCCTCCGGACCCCGGCTAAACTGTTTTTT
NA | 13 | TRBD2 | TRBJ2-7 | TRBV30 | CAWSTSGRYEQYF | TGTGCCTGGAGTACTAGCGGGAGATACGAGCAGTACTTC
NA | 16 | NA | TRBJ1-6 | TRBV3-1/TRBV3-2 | CASSQDGLGPNSPLHF | TGTGCCAGCAGCCAAGATGGGTTGGGACCTAATTCACCCCTCCACTTT
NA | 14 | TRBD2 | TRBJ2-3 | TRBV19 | CASSNGGVTDTQYF | TGTGCCAGTAGTAACGGGGGGGTCACAGATACGCAGTATTTT
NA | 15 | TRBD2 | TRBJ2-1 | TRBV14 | CASSQSLADYNEQFF | TGTGCCAGCAGCCAAAGTCTAGCGGACTACAATGAGCAGTTCTTC
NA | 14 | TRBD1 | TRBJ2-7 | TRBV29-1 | CSVESGQGIYEQYF | TGCAGCGTTGAGTCGGGACAGGGTATATACGAGCAGTACTTC
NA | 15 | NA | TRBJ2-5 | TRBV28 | CASSHPAAGQETQYF | TGTGCCAGCAGCCACCCCGCCGCAGGGCAAGAGACCCAGTACTTC
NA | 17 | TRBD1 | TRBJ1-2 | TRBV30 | CAFKGGTGESFQYGYTF | TGTGCCTTCAAGGGGGGGACAGGAGAATCTTTTCAGTATGGCTACACCTTC
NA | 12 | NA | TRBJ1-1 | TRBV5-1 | CASSLINGEAFF | TGCGCCAGCAGCTTGATAAACGGTGAAGCTTTCTTT
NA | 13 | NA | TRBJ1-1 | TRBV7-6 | CASSLGQNTEAFF | TGTGCCAGCAGCTTAGGGCAGAACACTGAAGCTTTCTTT
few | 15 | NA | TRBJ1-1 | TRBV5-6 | CASRELGVENTEAFF | TGTGCCAGCAGAGAACTGGGGGTAGAAAACACTGAAGCTTTCTTT
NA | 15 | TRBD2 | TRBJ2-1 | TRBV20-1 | CSASGPGTSFDEQFF | TGCAGTGCTAGTGGCCCCGGGACTAGTTTTGATGAGCAGTTCTTC
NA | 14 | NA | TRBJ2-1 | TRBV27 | CASSLSGAYNEQFF | TGTGCCAGCAGTTTAAGTGGGGCCTACAATGAGCAGTTCTTC
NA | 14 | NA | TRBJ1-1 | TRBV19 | CASSSTAVNTEAFF | TGTGCCAGTAGTTCGACAGCAGTGAACACTGAAGCTTTCTTT
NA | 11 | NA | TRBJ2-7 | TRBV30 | CAGGASYEQYF | TGTGCCGGGGGGGCCTCCTACGAGCAGTACTTC
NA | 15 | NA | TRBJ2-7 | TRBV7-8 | CASSAHHAEFYEQYF | TGTGCCAGCAGCGCACACCACGCGGAGTTCTACGAGCAGTACTTC
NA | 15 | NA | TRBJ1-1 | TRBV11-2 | CASSLVLDGNTEAFF | TGTGCCAGCAGCTTAGTGTTGGACGGAAACACTGAAGCTTTCTTT
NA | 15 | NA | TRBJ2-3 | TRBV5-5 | CASSSALPSTDTQYF | TGTGCCAGCAGCTCCGCCTTACCTAGCACAGATACGCAGTATTTT
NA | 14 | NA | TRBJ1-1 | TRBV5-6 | CASSLEGQNTEAFF | TGTGCCAGCAGCTTAGAGGGGCAAAACACTGAAGCTTTCTTT
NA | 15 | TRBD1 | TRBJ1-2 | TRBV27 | CASRPGQALFHGYTF | TGTGCCAGCAGACCGGGACAGGCCCTATTTCATGGCTACACCTTC
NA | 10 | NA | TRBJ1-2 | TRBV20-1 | CSAHPPGYTF | TGCAGTGCTCACCCCCCGGGCTACACCTTC
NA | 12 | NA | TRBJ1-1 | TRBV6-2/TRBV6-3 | CASSYGAVGAFF | TGTGCCAGCAGTTACGGAGCGGTGGGCGCTTTCTTT
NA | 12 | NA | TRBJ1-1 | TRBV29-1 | CSVLRPNTEAFF | TGCAGCGTCCTCCGTCCGAACACTGAAGCTTTCTTT
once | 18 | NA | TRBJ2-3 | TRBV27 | CASSLSKRSRGFVDTQYF | TGTGCCAGCAGTTTATCGAAACGAAGTAGGGGCTTCGTAGATACGCAGTATTTT
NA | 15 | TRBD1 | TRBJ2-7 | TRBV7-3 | CASSLSGDRGHEQYF | TGTGCCAGCAGCTTAAGCGGGGACAGGGGACACGAGCAGTACTTC
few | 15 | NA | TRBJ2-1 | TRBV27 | CASSNGSSSYNEQFF | TGTGCCAGCAGTAATGGGTCGAGCTCCTACAATGAGCAGTTCTTC
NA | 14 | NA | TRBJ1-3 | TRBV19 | CASSNTQSRDIGDF | TGTGCCAGTAGCAACACACAATCTCGAGACATAGGGGATTTT
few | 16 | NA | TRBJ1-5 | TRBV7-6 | CASSLSGSGGRQPQHF | TGTGCCAGCAGCTTATCTGGGTCGGGGGGAAGACAGCCCCAGCATTTT
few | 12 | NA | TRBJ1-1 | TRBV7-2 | CASSLGLGQAFF | TGTGCCAGCAGCTTAGGGTTGGGGCAAGCTTTCTTT
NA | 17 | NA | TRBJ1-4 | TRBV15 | CATSRDGVQGGDEKLFF | TGTGCCACCAGCAGAGACGGAGTACAGGGAGGAGATGAAAAACTGTTTTTT
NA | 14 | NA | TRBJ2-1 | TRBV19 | CASSLALPDNEQFF | TGTGCCAGTAGCCTAGCGTTGCCCGACAATGAGCAGTTCTTC